This passage covers 14 T cell receptor beta chains from one sample sequenced in a study of shared clonotypes between healthy human individuals. Data came from immunoSEQ multiplex PCR; TCRdb stores just in-frame clones and leaves some out. The profile covers about 2.1 million clones, with around 93% appearing a single time and roughly 1.7% taken by the ten largest. Naivety among CD8 cells was defined by CD45RO negativity and positive CCR7 selection, thereby excluding terminally differentiated effector memory CD45RA+ cells. Sequences were obtained from naive CD8+ T cells from PBMCs. All receptors come from a man aged 18 to 30 in good health. Some clones in this sample may be carry-over from other donors' samples.

The J gene is TRBJ1-1, the V gene TRBV28; 10 bases map to TRBD1. V gave up 6 bases and J gave up 4 bases; unmatched junction bases: 8. Germline V CDR1 and CDR2: MDHEN, SYDVKM. This CDR3 has 15 amino acids. CDR3 sequence: CASSPTGTGVTEAFF. For the CDR3, the DNA is TGTGCCAGCAGCCCCACCGGGACAGGGGTCACTGAAGCTTTCTTT.

Comments on this clone: In the same sample, other DNA sequences code for this CDR3. V gene TRBV5-4 combines with J gene TRBJ2-7, with D maybe TRBD1 (5 bases). Germline CDR1 and CDR2: SGHNT and YYREEE (reference sequence). CDR3 length: 14 amino acids. V was cut by 0 bases and J by 2 bases, with 9 bases left in between. CDR3 region: CASSLVGETYEQYF. CDR3 coding DNA: TGTGCCAGCAGCTTGGTAGGGGAAACCTACGAGCAGTACTTC.

V gene TRBV27 combines with J gene TRBJ2-1; D call uncertain. CDR1 and CDR2 (germline): MNHEY, SMNVEV (reference sequence). V lost 8 bases and J lost 2, with 13 bases in between. The CDR3 contains 14 residues. CDR3 in amino acids: CASGRGTAYNEQFF. Written as DNA, the CDR3 is TGTGCCAGCGGTCGAGGAACGGCCTACAATGAGCAGTTCTTC.

V gene TRBV4-3 combines with J gene TRBJ2-5; 8 positions match TRBD2. Trimming took 0 bases from V and 3 from J; bases not matched to a gene: 3. The CDR3 consists of 15 residues. The V gene's germline CDR1 is LGHNA and CDR2 YSLEER. The CDR3 reads CASSQDEREKETQYF. Written as DNA, the CDR3 is TGCGCCAGCAGCCAAGATGAGCGGGAGAAAGAGACCCAGTACTTC.

J is TRBJ2-7 and V is TRBV7-9; 7 nucleotides line up with TRBD1. CDR1 SEHNR and CDR2 FQNEAQ come from the germline V gene (reference sequence). V was pared by 5 bases and J by 6 bases, with 7 bases of the junction left unmatched. The CDR3 spans 13 residues. DNA for the CDR3: TGTGCCAGCAGCCAAGGGACAGCAGGCGAGCAGTACTTC. It specifies CASSQGTAGEQYF.

CDR3 DNA sequence: TGTGCCAGCAGTATTATGCGCGGTAGGGCCCAGCATTTT. Translated: CASSIMRGRAQHF. The chain employs TRBV28 and TRBJ1-5; D is uncertain. Germline V gene lookup returns CDR1 MDHEN and CDR2 SYDVKM. Trimming removed 5 bases from V and 11 bases from J, with 16 bases in between. This CDR3 is 13 amino acids long.

The chain uses TRBV27 and TRBJ2-1, with 8 positions matching TRBD2. The germline V gene has CDR1 MNHEY and CDR2 SMNVEV (reference sequence). There are 15 residues in the CDR3. V shed 6 bases, J shed 3 bases, and the junction held 7 bases outside the gene matches. The CDR3 nucleotides read TGTGCCAGCAGCCCCGGGACTAGACTCTACAATGAGCAGTTCTTC. Residues: CASSPGTRLYNEQFF.

The V and J genes are TRBV7-3 and TRBJ2-3; 12 nucleotides align to TRBD2. Losses at the gene ends were 5 bases for V and 2 bases for J; bases not matched to a gene: 2. The germline CDR1 and CDR2 sequences are SGHTA and FQGTGA. The CDR3 length is 15 residues. The DNA of the CDR3 is TGTGCCAGCAGCCGGACTAGCGGGAACACAGATACGCAGTATTTT. Its translation is CASSRTSGNTDTQYF.

V usage is TRBV9 and J usage is TRBJ2-7; D not certain. This CDR3 has 16 amino acids. Germline lookup yields CDR1 SGDLS and CDR2 YYNGEE. Trimming shortened V by 0 bases and J by 1 base, and 14 bases separated the two germline ends. DNA of the CDR3: TGTGCCAGCAGCGTAGGTGAAGGAGCCGAGTCCTACGAGCAGTACTTC. Translated, it gives CASSVGEGAESYEQYF.

Notes on this clone: At one boundary the junction diverges from the germline segment, which might be a read error. Here the CDR3 DNA reads TGTGCCAGCAGACACGGGACTAGCGGGAGTGGCGAGCAGGGTTGG. It codes for CASRHGTSGSGEQGW. V usage is TRBV27 and J usage is TRBJ2-7; 14 positions agree with TRBD2. The CDR3 is 15 residues long. From germline, CDR1 is MNHEY and CDR2 SMNVEV (reference sequence).

The gene calls are TRBV7-9 and TRBJ2-1, with TRBD2 matching 16 bases. V was clipped by 5 bases and J by 8 bases; unmatched bases: 15. The CDR3 has 19 amino acids. CDR1 and CDR2 from the germline V gene are SEHNR and FQNEAQ (reference sequence). CDR3 in amino acids: CASSPEPGLAGGPGDEQFF. The DNA of the CDR3 is TGTGCCAGCAGCCCCGAGCCGGGACTAGCGGGAGGGCCTGGGGATGAGCAGTTCTTC. Supplemented by reference TRBV7-9 and TRBJ2-1, the full variable domain reads DTGVSQNPRHKITKRGQNVTFRCDPISEHNRLYWYRQTLGQGPEFLTYFQNEAQLEKSRLLSDRFSAERPKGSFSTLEIQRTEQGDSAMYLCASSPEPGLAGGPGDEQFFGPGTRLTVL.

In DNA form, the CDR3 reads TGTGCCAGCAGTTTGAGTGATGGCAATCAGCCCCAGCATTTT. Translation: CASSLSDGNQPQHF. V and J are TRBV27 and TRBJ1-5; D uncertain. The germline CDR1 and CDR2 sequences are MNHEY and SMNVEV (reference sequence). V lost 3 bases to trimming and J lost 2 bases, with 8 bases between them. The CDR3 covers 14 residues.

This clone was detected only once. This chain joins TRBV27 and TRBJ2-3, with 7 bases lining up with TRBD1. Germline CDR1 MNHEY, CDR2 SMNVEV (reference sequence). Trimming removed 5 bases from V and 0 bases from J; junction bases left unmatched: 8. This CDR3 has 16 residues. CDR3 in DNA: TGTGCCAGCAGTCCTCGACAGGGTCCTAGCACAGATACGCAGTATTTT. As protein: CASSPRQGPSTDTQYF.

The rearrangement links TRBV2 to TRBJ1-5, with D possibly TRBD1 on 6 matching bases. The V and J ends lost 4 bases and 1 base respectively, with 11 bases between them. The germline gives CDR1 SNHLY, CDR2 FYNNEI. This CDR3 is built from 15 residues. CDR3 region: CASSGIGGSNQPQHF. CDR3 DNA sequence: TGTGCCAGCAGTGGGATAGGGGGGAGCAATCAGCCCCAGCATTTT.